The text below deals with one T cell receptor beta chain. As yet, its antigen is unknown. cDNA serving as the sequencing template came from extracted, reverse transcribed RNA. Profiling relied on immunoSEQ multiplex PCR, and the TCRdb table lists in-frame clones only, not all of them. This sample yields approximately 42,000 clones, of which about three fifths are seen a single time; 20% to 25% belongs to the top ten. The record originates from a study of CD8+ T cells in alopecia areata. As for the study in general: In an open-label trial, patients got 5 to 10 mg tofacitinib twice daily.

General study results and limits: A large proportion of expanded lesional clones were detected persisting in scalp and blood during tofacitinib.

Treatment noted: oral pan-JAK inhibitor, 5-10 mg twice daily. Peripheral blood, together with lesional scalp punch biopsies, was collected from alopecia areata patients. T lymphocytes (CD4+ and CD8+) were sorted from PBMCs. The CDR3 is 15 residues long. The V gene's germline CDR1 is LGHNA and CDR2 YSLEER. After removal of 6 bases from V and 5 bases from J, the junction contained 6 bases not matched to a gene. The sequencing here drew on CD8+ T cells sorted from blood, taken at week 4, from a patient treated with tofacitinib. The rearrangement uses TRBV4-3 and TRBJ2-7, with 14 nucleotides matching TRBD2. This receptor was identified in a human donor with alopecia areata. CDR3 amino acids: CASSLRTSGGHEQYF. DNA of the CDR3: TGCGCCAGCAGTCTCCGGACTAGCGGGGGGCACGAGCAGTACTTC.